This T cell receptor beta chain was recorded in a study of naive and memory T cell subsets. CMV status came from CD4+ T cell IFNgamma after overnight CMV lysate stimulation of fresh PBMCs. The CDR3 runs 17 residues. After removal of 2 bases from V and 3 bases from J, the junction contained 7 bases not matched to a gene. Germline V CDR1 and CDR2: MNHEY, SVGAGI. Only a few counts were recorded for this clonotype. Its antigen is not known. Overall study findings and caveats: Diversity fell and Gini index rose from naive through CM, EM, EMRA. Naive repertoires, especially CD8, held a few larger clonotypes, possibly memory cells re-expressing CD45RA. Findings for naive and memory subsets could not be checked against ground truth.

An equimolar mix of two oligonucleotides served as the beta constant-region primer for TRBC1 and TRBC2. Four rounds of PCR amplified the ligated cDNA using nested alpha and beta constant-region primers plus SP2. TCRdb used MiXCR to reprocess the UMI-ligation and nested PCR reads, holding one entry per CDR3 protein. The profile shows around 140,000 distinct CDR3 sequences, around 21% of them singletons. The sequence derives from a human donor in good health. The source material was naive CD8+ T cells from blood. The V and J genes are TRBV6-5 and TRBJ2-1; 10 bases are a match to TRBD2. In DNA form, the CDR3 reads TGTGCCAGCAGTTACGGACTAGCGGAGAACTACTACAATGAGCAGTTCTTC. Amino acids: CASSYGLAENYYNEQFF.